This T cell receptor beta chain was sequenced during a study of control samples from healthy donors and cancer patients. Trimming removed 6 bases from V and 3 bases from J, with 5 bases in between. This CDR3 is built from 11 residues. Produced via immunoSEQ multiplex PCR; TCRdb's table is partial and in-frame only. The profile shows roughly 140,000 clones, 89% of them singletons. Sequenced: blood. The genes are TRBV12-3 or TRBV12-4 and TRBJ1-2, with D hard to call. The sequence came from a man younger than 40 in good health. The CDR3 bases are TGTGCCAGCAGCTCGCACTATGGCTACACCTTC. Translation: CASSSHYGYTF.